Only a few counts were recorded for the clone carrying this T cell receptor (beta chain). This entry belongs to a study of T-cell memory formation after mild COVID-19. TCRdb ran MiXCR on the 5' RACE reads and lists one entry per CDR3 protein. The repertoire includes nearly 110,000 distinct CDR3 sequences, approximately 15% of them detected once, and roughly 40% sits in the top ten. With 5 bases removed from V and 4 bases from J, the gap between germline ends came to 20 bases. There are 17 residues in the CDR3. Per germline, CDR1 LNHNV and CDR2 YYDKDF (reference sequence). Sequencing used PBMCs or a T cell subset sorted from them (not recorded which). The clonotype was recovered from a man between 18 and 29 years old who had mild COVID-19 (a few samples of this study predate the infection). Cell type and time point are not known. The genes are TRBV15 and TRBJ2-2; maybe TRBD1 (6 bases). The CDR3 protein is CATSAQLLGASTGELFF. The CDR3 nucleotides are TGTGCCACCAGCGCACAGCTTTTGGGGGCGTCCACCGGGGAGCTGTTTTTT.